Presented here are 23 T cell receptor beta chains from one specimen sequenced in a study of beta chain features in type 1 diabetes. No antigen has been assigned to these receptors. Whole-study results and caveats: For Type 1 diabetes patients, all four CD4+ subsets carried TCRB CDR3s that were moderately but significantly shorter.

Of the isolated RNA, all was reverse transcribed, and so the sequenced material was expressed TCRB transcripts. The data were produced by immunoSEQ multiplex PCR, yet TCRdb's version contains in-frame clones alone and is incomplete. The sample lists roughly 730,000 clones; under 15% were seen once. The material sequenced was naive CD4+ T cells from blood. All receptors come from a man between 18 and 29 years old with type 1 diabetes.

V gene TRBV6-5 combines with J gene TRBJ1-6; D is uncertain. Germline lookup yields CDR1 MNHEY and CDR2 SVGAGI. V was shortened by 2 bases and J by 8 bases, with 13 bases between the two germline ends. This CDR3 comprises 15 residues. The CDR3 loop is CASSYAGLSYSPLHF. Here the CDR3 DNA reads TGTGCCAGCAGTTACGCGGGCCTTAGCTATTCACCCCTCCACTTT.

This clone was seen a few times. As DNA, the CDR3 is TGTGCCATCAGTGAATGGACTAGCGGGGGCCCAGGCCCCAATGAGCAGTTCTTC. This encodes CAISEWTSGGPGPNEQFF. The rearrangement links TRBV10-3 to TRBJ2-1; TRBD2 agrees at 13 bases. After removal of 3 bases from V and 6 bases from J, the junction contained 11 bases not matched to a gene. Germline values: CDR1 ENHRY, CDR2 SYGVKD. This CDR3 region has 18 residues.

This clone was counted a few times. The V call is TRBV15, the J call TRBJ2-1; D uncertain. Germline assignment: CDR1 LNHNV and CDR2 YYDKDF (reference sequence). This CDR3 has 13 residues. V was pared by 5 bases and J by 7 bases, with 12 bases between. The CDR3 reads CATSLPLRNEQFF. As DNA, the CDR3 is TGTGCCACCAGCCTTCCACTTAGGAATGAGCAGTTCTTC.

This clone was seen a handful of times. This chain joins TRBV30 and TRBJ2-3; no clear D gene. This CDR3 has 15 amino acids. Trimming shortened V by 0 bases and J by 6 bases, and 16 bases separated the two germline ends. The germline V gene encodes CDR1 GTSNPN and CDR2 SVGIG (reference sequence). The CDR3 is CAWSVASSFWDTQYF. Here the CDR3 DNA reads TGTGCCTGGAGTGTAGCTTCCTCGTTCTGGGATACGCAGTATTTT. Variable domain in full (rest from reference TRBV30 and TRBJ2-3): SQTIHQWPATLVQPVGSPLSLECTVEGTSNPNLYWYRQAAGRGLQLLFYSVGIGQISSEVPQNLSASRPQDRQFILSSKKLLLSDSGFYLCAWSVASSFWDTQYFGPGTRLTVL.

Only a few counts were recorded for this clone. V usage is TRBV11-1 and J usage is TRBJ1-1; D is unclear. This CDR3 is 16 amino acids long. Germline values: CDR1 SGHAT, CDR2 FQDESV (reference sequence). V lost 4 bases, J lost 0 bases, and 15 bases lay in between. CDR3 sequence: CASSSGRKLLNTEAFF. For the CDR3, the DNA is TGTGCCAGCAGCTCGGGCCGTAAACTTTTGAACACTGAAGCTTTCTTT.

The DNA for the CDR3 is TGTGCCAGCAGCCTCGGACAGATTAACACTGAAGCTTTCTTT. Its translation: CASSLGQINTEAFF. V gene TRBV7-6 combines with J gene TRBJ1-1; D is possibly TRBD1 (6 bases). V lost 5 bases and J lost 2, with 12 bases in between. This CDR3 region has 14 residues. Germline V CDR1 and CDR2: SGHVS, FNYEAQ.

This clone has just a few counts. This rearrangement joins TRBV7-2 to TRBJ1-1, with D perhaps matching TRBD1 (5 bases). The CDR3 sequence is 14 residues long. Germline V gene sequence: CDR1 SGHTA, CDR2 FQGNSA. Trimming left V 5 bases short and J 5 bases short, with 15 bases between. The CDR3 region is CASSLYGHKTEAFF. For the CDR3, the DNA is TGTGCCAGCAGCCTGTACGGACATAAGACTGAAGCTTTCTTT.

The rearrangement uses TRBV5-1 and TRBJ2-1; D uncertain. Trimming took off 1 base at V and 9 bases at J, with 11 bases between the two ends. CDR3 length: 13 residues. Germline lookup yields CDR1 SGHRS and CDR2 YFSETQ. This chain's CDR3 is CASSLMVDAEQFF. CDR3 coding DNA: TGCGCCAGCAGCTTGATGGTAGACGCTGAGCAGTTCTTC.

This clone was observed a few times. The rearrangement joins TRBV2 to TRBJ2-7; D unresolved. The germline V gene encodes CDR1 SNHLY and CDR2 FYNNEI. CDR3 size: 14 residues. The V and J ends lost 5 bases and 6 bases respectively, with 17 bases between them. Written as DNA, the CDR3 is TGTGCCAGCAGTAAAGGGCTGCCCTCGGGCGAGCAGTACTTC. Translating it yields CASSKGLPSGEQYF.

The chain carries TRBV7-2 and TRBJ1-6; D gene uncertain. This CDR3 comprises 12 residues. Germline V gene data show CDR1 as SGHTA and CDR2 as FQGNSA. Trimming stripped 2 bases from V and 8 bases from J, with 4 bases between. CDR3 DNA sequence: TGTGCCAGCAGCTTAAGTGATTCACCCCTCCACTTT. Translating it yields CASSLSDSPLHF.

The chain joins TRBV5-1 to TRBJ1-2; the D gene is possibly TRBD1 (5 bases). Germline V gene lookup returns CDR1 SGHRS and CDR2 YFSETQ. Trimming stripped 4 bases from V and 6 bases from J, with 13 bases between. The CDR3 contains 13 residues. The CDR3 sequence is CASSRWGVDGYTF. Written as DNA, the CDR3 is TGCGCCAGCAGCCGTTGGGGGGTTGATGGCTACACCTTC.

This clone was seen more than once but under ten times. The rearrangement joins TRBV30 to TRBJ2-5, with D possibly being TRBD1 (5 bases). The CDR3 is made up of 13 amino acids. Germline loops: CDR1 GTSNPN, CDR2 SVGIG (reference sequence). Trimming took off 0 bases at V and 5 bases at J, with 10 bases between the two ends. The CDR3 protein is CAWSVGAPETQYF. The CDR3 DNA reads TGTGCCTGGAGTGTAGGGGCTCCGGAGACCCAGTACTTC. Combining the CDR3 with reference TRBV30 and TRBJ2-5 gives the whole variable domain SQTIHQWPATLVQPVGSPLSLECTVEGTSNPNLYWYRQAAGRGLQLLFYSVGIGQISSEVPQNLSASRPQDRQFILSSKKLLLSDSGFYLCAWSVGAPETQYFGPGTRLLVL.

The chain uses TRBV6-1 and TRBJ2-5, with D perhaps matching TRBD1 (5 bases). Between the trimmed V and J ends, which lost 5 bases and 2 bases, there was a span of 12 bases. CDR3 length: 14 amino acids. The germline CDR1 and CDR2 sequences are MNHNS and SASEGT. CDR3 sequence (DNA): TGTGCCAGCAGTACCGGCAGGGCACAAGAGACCCAGTACTTC. This encodes CASSTGRAQETQYF.

Comment on this clone: Other DNA sequences in the same sample also yield this CDR3. The chain combines TRBV30 with TRBJ2-3; D remains unclear. The V end lost 0 bases, the J end lost 6 bases, and 7 bases lay between the germline ends. Germline-derived CDR1 and CDR2 are GTSNPN and SVGIG (reference sequence). The CDR3 is 12 residues long. In DNA, the CDR3 is TGTGCCTGGAGTGTACTCGGGGATACGCAGTATTTT. This codes for CAWSVLGDTQYF.

J is TRBJ1-1 and V is TRBV29-1, with unresolved D. Germline V gene sequence: CDR1 SQVTM, CDR2 ANQGSEA. Deletions cut 5 bases from V and 3 bases from J, with 7 bases between. The CDR3 sequence is 11 residues long. CDR3 in amino acids: CSVLRYTEAFF. In DNA form, the CDR3 reads TGCAGCGTTTTGAGATACACTGAAGCTTTCTTT.

This chain joins TRBV5-1 and TRBJ2-3; a possible D gene is TRBD1 (5 bases). From germline, CDR1 is SGHRS and CDR2 YFSETQ. The CDR3 length is 16 residues. V lost 4 bases to trimming and J lost 2 bases, with 17 bases between them. The CDR3 DNA reads TGCGCCAGCAGCCCCTTCAAGACAGCGAACACAGATACGCAGTATTTT. This gives the protein CASSPFKTANTDTQYF.

The chain has TRBV30 and TRBJ1-1; TRBD1 agrees at 9 bases. CDR1 and CDR2 (germline): GTSNPN, SVGIG (reference sequence). Losses at the gene ends were 8 bases for V and 5 bases for J; bases not matched to a gene: 12. This CDR3 spans 14 amino acids. The DNA for the CDR3 is TGTGCCCTCAACCAGGGACAGGGTATTACTGAAGCTTTCTTT. Its translation is CALNQGQGITEAFF.

The chain links TRBV19 to TRBJ2-1; D tentatively reads TRBD1 or TRBD2 (6 bases each). Germline CDR1 reads LNHDA; CDR2 reads SQIVND (reference sequence). Trimming took 6 bases from V and 3 from J, leaving 18 bases between them. There are 16 residues in the CDR3. This CDR3 reads CASRDPKGGYYNEQFF. For the CDR3, the DNA is TGTGCCAGTAGAGACCCTAAAGGGGGGTACTACAATGAGCAGTTCTTC.

The rearrangement uses TRBV6-1 and TRBJ2-1; D is unresolved. Germline V CDR1 and CDR2: MNHNS, SASEGT. The CDR3 is 14 residues long. Trimming took off 6 bases at V and 8 bases at J, with 17 bases between the two ends. The CDR3 bases are TGTGCCAGCAGGGCTCTGACACTGCTTGATGAGCAGTTCTTC. Its translation: CASRALTLLDEQFF.

A word on this clone: This sample also contains other DNA sequences that code for the same CDR3. V gene TRBV6-1 combines with J gene TRBJ2-5; D is perhaps TRBD1 (6 bases). The CDR3 is 13 residues long. Germline V lookup: CDR1 MNHNS, CDR2 SASEGT. Trimming removed 5 bases from V and 2 bases from J, with 9 bases in between. CDR3 amino acids: CASSSDRQETQYF. The CDR3 DNA follows: TGTGCCAGCAGTTCGGACAGACAAGAGACCCAGTACTTC.

This clone was seen a handful of times. The gene calls are TRBV12-5 and TRBJ2-1; 7 positions match TRBD2. The germline V gene encodes CDR1 LGHNT and CDR2 FRNRAP. The CDR3 has 14 residues. Trimming took 6 bases from V and 7 from J; bases not matched to a gene: 9. The CDR3 loop reads CASGGEGWSNEQFF. CDR3 bases: TGTGCTAGTGGAGGGGAGGGATGGTCGAATGAGCAGTTCTTC.

This clone was recorded a few times. The rearrangement links TRBV27 to TRBJ1-6, with D possibly TRBD1 on 5 matching bases. The CDR3 has 12 residues. The germline CDR1 and CDR2 sequences are MNHEY and SMNVEV (reference sequence). Trimming stripped 5 bases from V and 10 bases from J, with 9 bases between. This chain's CDR3 is CASSAAGSPLHF. The DNA for the CDR3 is TGTGCCAGCAGTGCCGCAGGGTCACCCCTCCACTTT.

This clone was observed a handful of times. The chain carries TRBV30 and TRBJ2-7, with TRBD1 identical over 9 bases. Trimming at V came to 3 bases and at J to 6 bases, leaving 3 bases not matched to a gene. CDR1 GTSNPN and CDR2 SVGIG come from the germline V gene (reference sequence). CDR3 length: 12 residues. The CDR3: CAWRGTGPEQYF. DNA of the CDR3: TGTGCCTGGAGGGGGACAGGGCCCGAGCAGTACTTC.